The clone carrying this T cell receptor beta chain has just a few counts. Using a J-beta primer mix together with a sample-barcoded 5' primer, a second PCR was run for roughly 7 to 11 cycles. Using its own MiXCR run on the 5' RACE reads, TCRdb lists one record per CDR3 protein. In the table there are 250,000 to 300,000 distinct CDR3 sequences, around 30% of which are singletons. This specimen belongs to a study of blood T cells in healthy people across ages. This CDR3 region has 15 residues. CDR1 is MNHNS and CDR2 is SASEGT in the germline V gene. This TCR came from a woman in her seventies in good health. The chain links TRBV6-1 to TRBJ2-5; 7 bases fit TRBD1. Judging by the DNA end, TRBJ2-7 fits better; the J call may be wrong. The sample comprised blood. CDR3 in amino acids: CASWGPGQSSYEQYF. DNA for the CDR3: TGTGCCAGCTGGGGACCGGGACAGAGTTCCTACGAGCAGTACTTC.